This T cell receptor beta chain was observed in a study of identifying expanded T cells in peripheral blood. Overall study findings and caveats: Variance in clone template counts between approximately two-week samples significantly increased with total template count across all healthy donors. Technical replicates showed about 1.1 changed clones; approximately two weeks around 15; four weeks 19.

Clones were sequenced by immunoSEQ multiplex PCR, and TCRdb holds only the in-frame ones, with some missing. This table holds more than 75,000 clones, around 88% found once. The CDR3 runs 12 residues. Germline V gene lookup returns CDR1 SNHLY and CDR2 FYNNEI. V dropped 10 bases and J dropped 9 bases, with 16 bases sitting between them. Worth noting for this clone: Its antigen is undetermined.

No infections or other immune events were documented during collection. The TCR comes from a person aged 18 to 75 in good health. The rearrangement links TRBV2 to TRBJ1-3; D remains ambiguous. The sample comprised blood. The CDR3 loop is CATKSVLSTIYF. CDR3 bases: TGTGCCACCAAGTCAGTGCTCAGCACCATATATTTT.